These 31 T cell receptor beta chains came from one sample sequenced in a study of cytomegalovirus exposure and HLA in healthy donors. It was with 60 Vbeta and 13 Jbeta primers that the PCR ran. TCRdb keeps only in-frame clones here, not all; method: immunoSEQ multiplex PCR. The sample contains roughly 86,000 clones, roughly 79% of which appear only once. Input material: PBMCs. All receptors come from a female donor in good health and CMV-seronegative.

The chain combines TRBV7-2 with TRBJ2-7; TRBD2 agrees at 7 bases. The V gene's germline CDR1 is SGHTA and CDR2 FQGNSA. Trimming at V came to 5 bases and at J to 0 bases, leaving 1 base not matched to a gene. This CDR3 has 13 amino acids. Here the CDR3 DNA reads TGTGCCAGCAGCGGGGGGGGCTCCTACGAGCAGTACTTC. Protein sequence: CASSGGGSYEQYF.

The CDR3 loop is CASSRNDNSPLHF. CDR3 nucleotides: TGTGCCAGCAGTCGTAATGATAATTCACCCCTCCACTTT. The chain joins TRBV6-5 to TRBJ1-6, with D uncertain. Trimming left V 5 bases short and J 5 bases short, with 7 bases between. Per germline, CDR1 MNHEY and CDR2 SVGAGI. The CDR3 has 13 amino acids.

The chain links TRBV9 to TRBJ2-3; no reliable D call. The germline CDR1 and CDR2 sequences are SGDLS and YYNGEE. This CDR3 is 14 amino acids long. Trimming shortened V by 1 base and J by 0 bases, and 6 bases separated the two germline ends. CDR3 nucleotide sequence: TGTGCCAGCAGCGTACTCGCGAGCACAGATACGCAGTATTTT. The encoded protein is CASSVLASTDTQYF.

This clone was observed a single time. The chain uses TRBV28 and TRBJ1-5; a possible D gene is TRBD1 (6 bases). Trimming cost V 3 bases and J 5 bases, with 17 bases left between them. The V gene's germline CDR1 is MDHEN and CDR2 SYDVKM. The CDR3 has 16 amino acids. The CDR3 loop is CASSLSRGQGHQPQHF. The CDR3, as DNA: TGTGCCAGCAGTTTGAGCAGGGGCCAAGGGCATCAGCCCCAGCATTTT.

This chain connects TRBV7-2 to TRBJ2-3; 7 bases line up with TRBD2. V shed 3 bases and J 4 bases; nucleotides not matched to a gene: 1. CDR1 is SGHTA, CDR2 FQGNSA, per germline. The CDR3 extends over 13 amino acids. CDR3 sequence (DNA): TGTGCCAGCAGCTTGGGACTATCAGATACGCAGTATTTT. It codes for CASSLGLSDTQYF.

V gene TRBV6-5 combines with J gene TRBJ2-3, with D possibly being TRBD2 (6 bases). V was clipped by 5 bases and J by 5 bases, with 17 bases between them. This CDR3 has 15 residues. Germline-derived CDR1 and CDR2 are MNHEY and SVGAGI. CDR3: CASSPRRGLGDTQYF. The CDR3 region has the DNA TGTGCCAGCAGTCCCAGGCGGGGCCTCGGAGATACGCAGTATTTT.

The chain uses TRBV15 and TRBJ2-7; TRBD1 agrees at 9 bases. The CDR3 totals 14 residues. Germline trimming cut 6 bases from V and 6 bases from J; bases unmatched to any gene: 9. The germline CDR1 and CDR2 sequences are LNHNV and YYDKDF (reference sequence). CDR3 amino acids: CATRSWGQGGEQYF. For the CDR3, the DNA is TGTGCCACCAGGTCGTGGGGACAGGGAGGCGAGCAGTACTTC.

The V call is TRBV7-8, the J call TRBJ2-1; 8 nucleotides line up with TRBD2. J was trimmed by 0 bases and V by 2 bases; bases with no gene match: 12. This CDR3 comprises 19 residues. Germline V gene lookup returns CDR1 SGHVS and CDR2 FQNEAQ. CDR3 region: CASSLLSGRGSSSYNEQFF. The DNA of the CDR3 is TGTGCCAGCAGCTTATTAAGCGGGAGAGGATCTAGCTCCTACAATGAGCAGTTCTTC.

The V call is TRBV6-5, the J call TRBJ1-1; 9 positions agree with TRBD1. Trimming cost V 7 bases and J 4 bases; bases outside gene matches: 7. Germline CDR1 reads MNHEY; CDR2 reads SVGAGI. The CDR3 has 14 amino acids. CDR3 in amino acids: CASNPQGAGTEAFF. The CDR3 DNA follows: TGTGCCAGCAACCCACAGGGGGCCGGCACTGAAGCTTTCTTT.

This clone was counted only a few times. The rearrangement joins TRBV29-1 to TRBJ2-1; TRBD1 aligns across 7 bases. This CDR3 contains 16 residues. Germline CDR1 reads SQVTM; CDR2 reads ANQGSEA. V gave up 6 bases and J gave up 4 bases; unmatched junction bases: 15. CDR3 in amino acids: CSVTPDRVRVYNEQFF. CDR3 nucleotide sequence: TGCAGCGTGACCCCCGACAGGGTCAGGGTATACAATGAGCAGTTCTTC.

The genes are TRBV5-1 and TRBJ2-3; D is perhaps TRBD2 (7 bases). Germline V gives CDR1 SGHRS, CDR2 YFSETQ. V lost 5 bases and J lost 0, with 13 bases in between. This CDR3 has 15 amino acids. In DNA, the CDR3 is TGCGCCAGCAGAACACGGGGGGCCAGCACAGATACGCAGTATTTT. Translation gives CASRTRGASTDTQYF.

This clone was seen a handful of times. The rearrangement uses TRBV30 and TRBJ1-5; D not resolved. The CDR3 extends over 13 amino acids. V dropped 2 bases and J dropped 5 bases, with 10 bases sitting between them. Germline V gene data show CDR1 as GTSNPN and CDR2 as SVGIG (reference sequence). For the CDR3, the DNA is TGTGCCTGGAGTACCGGTTTAGATCAGCCCCAGCATTTT. Translating it yields CAWSTGLDQPQHF.

The chain has TRBV11-2 and TRBJ2-1, with 10 bases lining up with TRBD2. The CDR3 sequence is 16 residues long. The germline V gene encodes CDR1 SGHAT and CDR2 FQNNGV. Trimming at V came to 4 bases and at J to 4 bases, leaving 7 bases not matched to a gene. In DNA, the CDR3 is TGTGCCAGCAGCTCAGCCGGGACTAGCGTGTACAATGAGCAGTTCTTC. This codes for CASSSAGTSVYNEQFF.

This clone was picked up a small number of times. The V call is TRBV7-2, the J call TRBJ2-5; D is undetermined. V lost 4 bases and J 7 bases, leaving 13 bases between the germline ends. The CDR3 consists of 13 residues. CDR1 and CDR2 from the germline V gene are SGHTA and FQGNSA. The CDR3 bases are TGTGCCAGCAGCTCTGAGAACCGAGGGACCCAGTACTTC. Its translation: CASSSENRGTQYF.

The genes are TRBV28 and TRBJ1-4; D possibly corresponds to TRBD1 (6 bases). Germline values: CDR1 MDHEN, CDR2 SYDVKM. Trimming removed 5 bases at V and 3 bases at J, with 25 bases between. There are 19 residues in the CDR3. CDR3 DNA: TGTGCCAGCAGTCACCTCACAGGGATATCACCTTCTGCTAATGAAAAACTGTTTTTT. Translating it yields CASSHLTGISPSANEKLFF. The variable domain in full, with the rest retrieved from reference TRBV28 and TRBJ1-4, is DVKVTQSSRYLVKRTGEKVFLECVQDMDHENMFWYRQDPGLGLRLIYFSYDVKMKEKGDIPEGYSVSREKKERFSLILESASTNQTSMYLCASSHLTGISPSANEKLFFGSGTQLSVL.

This rearrangement joins TRBV30 to TRBJ2-3, with D uncertain. The CDR3 extends over 13 amino acids. Trimming removed 0 bases from V and 4 bases from J, with 8 bases in between. The germline gives CDR1 GTSNPN, CDR2 SVGIG (reference sequence). CDR3 residues: CAWSVIGPDTQYF. DNA for the CDR3: TGTGCCTGGAGTGTAATTGGGCCAGATACGCAGTATTTT.

This chain uses TRBV4-3 with TRBJ2-3; 7 bases map to TRBD2. This CDR3 contains 16 residues. Losses at the gene ends were 0 bases for V and 1 base for J; bases not matched to a gene: 4. Germline CDR1 and CDR2: LGHNA and YSLEER. CDR3 coding DNA: TGCGCCAGCAGCCAAGATTTGGGAGGGGGCACAGATACGCAGTATTTT. Translating gives CASSQDLGGGTDTQYF.

V and J are TRBV28 and TRBJ1-2; 7 bases align to TRBD1. The germline V gene has CDR1 MDHEN and CDR2 SYDVKM. The ends lost 5 bases at V and 1 base at J; junction bases unmatched: 1. The CDR3 is 13 amino acids. The CDR3 sequence is CASSRDSNYGYTF. DNA for the CDR3: TGTGCCAGCAGTAGGGACAGTAACTATGGCTACACCTTC.

This clone was observed a few times. V gene TRBV2 combines with J gene TRBJ2-6; D not resolved. Germline CDR1 SNHLY, CDR2 FYNNEI. The CDR3 totals 19 residues. V shed 2 bases and J shed 0 bases, with 17 bases lying between them. The CDR3 DNA follows: TGTGCCAGCAGTGAAACTCTTGTGGCTAGGAACTCTGGGGCCAACGTCCTGACTTTC. This codes for CASSETLVARNSGANVLTF.

The count of this clone is one. CDR3 DNA sequence: TGTGCCAGCAAACAGACAGGTTCGTCTTCTGAAGCTTTCTTT. Protein: CASKQTGSSSEAFF. The chain combines TRBV6-1 with TRBJ1-1; the D gene is possibly TRBD1 (6 bases). The CDR3 extends over 14 amino acids. The germline V gene has CDR1 MNHNS and CDR2 SASEGT. V was clipped by 7 bases and J by 6 bases, with 18 bases between them.

This clone was counted between two and nine times. This sequence joins TRBV30 and TRBJ1-4; 9 nucleotides align to TRBD1. This CDR3 comprises 13 residues. V lost 7 bases, J lost 10 bases, and 10 bases stayed unmatched. Germline lookup yields CDR1 GTSNPN and CDR2 SVGIG (reference sequence). CDR3 DNA: TGTGCCTTGGAGGGGGACAGGGCCTCAAAACTGTTTTTT. Translation: CALEGDRASKLFF.

The chain couples TRBV4-2 to TRBJ2-1; a weak D match, TRBD2 (5 bases). Germline CDR1 LGHNA, CDR2 YNFKEQ. Trimming removed 4 bases at V and 3 bases at J, with 16 bases between. The CDR3 has 16 residues. CDR3 sequence reads: CASSPEASRGYNEQFF. The DNA for the CDR3 is TGTGCCAGCAGCCCGGAGGCGTCCAGAGGCTACAATGAGCAGTTCTTC.

J is TRBJ2-1 and V is TRBV1; the table calls TRBD2, which could not be checked here. TRBV1 counts as a pseudogene. The CDR3 is 18 amino acids. In DNA, the CDR3 is TGCACCAGCAGCCCTCGACTAGCGGGGGGACTCTCCTACAATGAGCAGTTCTTC. Its protein product is CTSSPRLAGGLSYNEQFF.

V gene TRBV2 combines with J gene TRBJ1-6; maybe TRBD1 (6 bases). V lost 3 bases and J lost 7, with 16 bases in between. The CDR3 contains 16 residues. Germline CDR1 SNHLY, CDR2 FYNNEI. CDR3 in amino acids: CASSDGGLLGNSPLHF. CDR3 DNA: TGTGCCAGCAGTGACGGGGGGCTTTTGGGAAATTCACCCCTCCACTTT.

CDR3 nucleotides: TGCGCCAGCAGCCTCAAACAGGGAGGGACTGAAGCTTTCTTT. Its protein is CASSLKQGGTEAFF. This chain joins TRBV4-1 and TRBJ1-1, with D perhaps TRBD1 (6 bases). Per the germline V gene, CDR1 is MGHRA and CDR2 is YSYEKL. The CDR3 is 14 residues long. V was trimmed by 4 bases and J by 5 bases, leaving 14 bases between them.

CDR3 protein: CASSPRTTNTGELFF. The CDR3 DNA sequence: TGCGCCAGCAGCCCTCGGACAACGAACACCGGGGAGCTGTTTTTT. This chain joins TRBV4-1 and TRBJ2-2; perhaps TRBD1 as D (5 bases). V dropped 4 bases and J dropped 0 bases, with 9 bases sitting between them. The V gene's germline CDR1 is MGHRA and CDR2 YSYEKL. The CDR3 is made up of 15 amino acids.

This clone appeared a single time. The rearrangement links TRBV6-1 to TRBJ1-5, with D possibly being TRBD1 (5 bases). This CDR3 spans 15 amino acids. Germline CDR1 reads MNHNS; CDR2 reads SASEGT. Trimming took off 2 bases at V and 2 bases at J, with 10 bases between the two ends. The CDR3 reads CASSENRGGNQPQHF. The CDR3 bases are TGTGCCAGCAGTGAAAACCGGGGGGGCAATCAGCCCCAGCATTTT.

Only one count was recorded for this clone. The CDR3 DNA sequence: TGCGCCAGCAGCCCGGAGGGAGCGGGAGCTTCCGAGCAGTACTTC. Translated, it gives CASSPEGAGASEQYF. The chain recombines TRBV5-1 with TRBJ2-7, with 8 nucleotides matching TRBD2. V gave up 4 bases and J gave up 6 bases; unmatched junction bases: 12. Germline values: CDR1 SGHRS, CDR2 YFSETQ. The CDR3 spans 15 residues.

This clone was detected a few times. The chain carries TRBV7-3 and TRBJ1-4; 7 positions match TRBD1. J gave up 0 bases and V 5 bases, and 3 bases lay outside the gene matches. The length of the CDR3 is 15 residues. Germline values: CDR1 SGHTA, CDR2 FQGTGA. CDR3 coding DNA: TGTGCCAGCAGCCCAACAGGGGCAACTAATGAAAAACTGTTTTTT. It is translated as CASSPTGATNEKLFF. Full variable domain (outside the CDR3, taken from reference TRBV7-3 and TRBJ1-4): GAGVSQTPSNKVTEKGKYVELRCDPISGHTALYWYRQSLGQGPEFLIYFQGTGAADDSGLPNDRFFAVRPEGSVSTLKIQRTERGDSAVYLCASSPTGATNEKLFFGSGTQLSVL.

V gene TRBV27 combines with J gene TRBJ2-7; 9 positions match TRBD2. Losses at the gene ends were 6 bases for V and 0 bases for J; bases not matched to a gene: 6. This CDR3 has 15 residues. Germline-derived CDR1 and CDR2 are MNHEY and SMNVEV (reference sequence). The CDR3 loop reads CASRLSGRPSYEQYF. CDR3 DNA sequence: TGTGCCAGCAGGTTGAGCGGGAGGCCCTCCTACGAGCAGTACTTC.

V and J are TRBV6-1 and TRBJ2-7; 10 bases agree with TRBD1. The CDR3 sequence is 16 residues long. The V and J ends lost 1 base and 3 bases, in that order; junction bases with no gene match: 6. In germline, CDR1 is MNHNS, CDR2 SASEGT. CDR3 in DNA: TGTGCCAGCAGTGAAGAGGACAGGGGGGGAAACTACGAGCAGTACTTC. Its protein is CASSEEDRGGNYEQYF.